Shown below are 24 T cell receptor beta chains from a single sample sequenced in a study of blood T cell repertoires in COVID-19. Generated by immunoSEQ multiplex PCR, the TCRdb table keeps only in-frame clones and is missing some. The data contain 200,000 or so clones, about 88% of them singletons. Sequencing was performed on peripheral blood. Receptors originate from a man between 60 and 75 years old with acute or convalescent COVID-19.

As to this clone: This sample includes further DNA sequences coding for the same CDR3. The rearrangement joins TRBV3-1 (or the pseudogene TRBV3-2) to TRBJ1-5; no clear D. This CDR3 is built from 13 residues. Trimming took off 1 base at V and 4 bases at J, with 5 bases between the two ends. Germline-derived CDR1 and CDR2 are LGHDT and YNNKEL (reference sequence). The CDR3 DNA reads as TGTGCCAGCAGCCAAGGAGCAAATCAGCCCCAGCATTTT. Translation: CASSQGANQPQHF.

This clone was seen a handful of times. J is TRBJ1-5 and V is TRBV7-9, with D tentatively TRBD1 (6 bases). The CDR3 contains 17 residues. Per the germline V gene, CDR1 is SEHNR and CDR2 is FQNEAQ (reference sequence). Between the trimmed V and J ends, which lost 4 bases and 0 bases, there was a span of 16 bases. CDR3 loop: CASSSVGGPYSNQPQHF. In nucleotides, the CDR3 is TGTGCCAGCAGCTCCGTGGGGGGGCCCTATAGCAATCAGCCCCAGCATTTT.

This chain connects TRBV9 to TRBJ2-7; TRBD1 agrees at 7 bases. CDR3 length: 14 residues. Germline V gene data show CDR1 as SGDLS and CDR2 as YYNGEE. The V and J ends lost 3 bases and 2 bases, in that order; junction bases with no gene match: 5. CDR3 coding DNA: TGTGCCAGCAGCGGGGGACAGCTTACCTACGAGCAGTACTTC. Residues: CASSGGQLTYEQYF. Using reference TRBV9 and TRBJ2-7 for the parts outside the CDR3, the full variable domain is DSGVTQTPKHLITATGQRVTLRCSPRSGDLSVYWYQQSLDQGLQFLIQYYNGEERAKGNILERFSAQQFPDLHSELNLSSLELGDSALYFCASSGGQLTYEQYFGPGTRLTVT.

This clone has just a few counts. As DNA, the CDR3 is TGTGCCAGCAGTTTCCACAGGGGGCGCGATGGCTACACCTTC. Residues: CASSFHRGRDGYTF. This chain uses TRBV27 with TRBJ1-2, with 9 bases that match TRBD1. The CDR3 runs 14 residues. Germline V CDR1 and CDR2: MNHEY, SMNVEV (reference sequence). The V and J ends lost 3 bases and 6 bases, in that order; junction bases with no gene match: 5.

CDR3 nucleotides: TGTGCCAGCAGACAAACGTCACGAGCTGGCTACACCTTC. This gives the protein CASRQTSRAGYTF. J is TRBJ1-2 and V is TRBV4-2, with D uncertain. Between the trimmed V and J ends, which lost 6 bases and 7 bases, there was a span of 15 bases. This CDR3 spans 13 amino acids. CDR1 LGHNA and CDR2 YNFKEQ come from the germline V gene.

The V and J genes are TRBV18 and TRBJ2-7; 9 bases align to TRBD1. J was trimmed by 7 bases and V by 6 bases; bases with no gene match: 16. This CDR3 region has 16 residues. The germline V gene encodes CDR1 KGHSH and CDR2 LQKENI. CDR3 region: CASSQPPGTGFGEQYF. The DNA of the CDR3 is TGTGCCAGCTCCCAGCCCCCCGGGACAGGGTTTGGGGAGCAGTACTTC.

This sequence joins TRBV27 and TRBJ1-5, with D unresolved. The CDR3 consists of 15 residues. The germline gives CDR1 MNHEY, CDR2 SMNVEV (reference sequence). Trimming cost V 0 bases and J 2 bases, with 8 bases left between them. The CDR3 DNA reads TGTGCCAGCAGTTTATCTTTACTGGGCAATCAGCCCCAGCATTTT. As protein: CASSLSLLGNQPQHF.

The chain uses TRBV5-1 and TRBJ2-3, with TRBD2 as a possible D gene (6 bases). CDR1 SGHRS and CDR2 YFSETQ come from the germline V gene. This CDR3 has 15 residues. V was pared by 1 base and J by 1 base, with 10 bases between. The CDR3 DNA reads TGCGCCAGCAGCTTGACGGGGGACCGCACAGATACGCAGTATTTT. Amino acid sequence: CASSLTGDRTDTQYF.

This clone was counted ten times or more. Here the CDR3 reads CASSPQGTGGNSPLHF. CDR3 nucleotide sequence: TGTGCCAGCAGTCCCCAGGGGACAGGGGGAAATTCACCCCTCCACTTT. This chain connects TRBV2 to TRBJ1-6, with 11 bases identical to TRBD1. Germline CDR1 reads SNHLY; CDR2 reads FYNNEI. The CDR3 length is 16 residues. The V gene end was trimmed by 5 bases and the J gene end by 7 bases; junction bases not matched to a gene: 7.

CDR3 nucleotide sequence: TGCGCCAGCAGTCGCGCAGGGGTTGGGGCCAACGTCCTGACTTTC. This sequence encodes CASSRAGVGANVLTF. V usage is TRBV5-1 and J usage is TRBJ2-6; TRBD1 is a possible D gene (6 bases). The length of the CDR3 is 15 residues. The germline gives CDR1 SGHRS, CDR2 YFSETQ. The germline V and J ends were trimmed by 5 bases and 3 bases, with 12 bases remaining between them.

The V and J genes are TRBV7-9 and TRBJ1-1; no definite D call. V was clipped by 1 base and J by 12 bases, with 18 bases between them. This CDR3 is 14 amino acids long. Germline values: CDR1 SEHNR, CDR2 FQNEAQ (reference sequence). As DNA, the CDR3 is TGTGCCAGCAGCTTAGAGAGGGATGATACCGGAACTTTCTTT. Translation gives CASSLERDDTGTFF.

Here the CDR3 DNA reads TGTGCCAGCAGCGTAGGGGCGGGGACAGCTAACTATGGCTACACCTTC. Translating it yields CASSVGAGTANYGYTF. The chain has TRBV9 and TRBJ1-2, with 7 bases fitting TRBD1. With 0 bases clipped from V and 0 bases from J, the junction kept 5 bases outside the gene matches. There are 16 residues in the CDR3. The germline gives CDR1 SGDLS, CDR2 YYNGEE.

V usage is TRBV6-4 and J usage is TRBJ1-1, with 10 positions matching TRBD1. The CDR3 covers 14 residues. V lost 3 bases and J lost 7; bases outside the gene matches: 5. Germline-derived CDR1 and CDR2 are MRHNA and SNTAGT. Here the CDR3 DNA reads TGTGCCAGCAGTGAAGTTTGGGACAGGGGTGAAGCTTTCTTT. As protein: CASSEVWDRGEAFF.

This chain links TRBV7-8 with TRBJ1-5, with D possibly matching TRBD1 (5 bases). V was shortened by 5 bases and J by 1 base, with 15 bases between the two germline ends. The germline gives CDR1 SGHVS, CDR2 FQNEAQ. The CDR3 loop spans 16 amino acids. The CDR3 loop reads CASSRWQGISNQPQHF. The CDR3 region has the DNA TGTGCCAGCAGCCGCTGGCAGGGAATCAGCAATCAGCCCCAGCATTTT.

In its sample, this clone was seen a few times. J is TRBJ1-2 and V is TRBV19; TRBD1 matches at 8 bases. The length of the CDR3 is 15 residues. The ends lost 3 bases at V and 2 bases at J; junction bases unmatched: 5. The germline gives CDR1 LNHDA, CDR2 SQIVND (reference sequence). The chain's CDR3 is CASSISRTGNYGYTF. CDR3 DNA sequence: TGTGCCAGTAGTATCTCCCGGACAGGGAACTATGGCTACACCTTC. Based on the CDR3 plus reference TRBV19 and TRBJ1-2, the full variable domain is DGGITQSPKYLFRKEGQNVTLSCEQNLNHDAMYWYRQDPGQGLRLIYYSQIVNDFQKGDIAEGYSVSREKKESFPLTVTSAQKNPTAFYLCASSISRTGNYGYTFGSGTRLTVV.

The rearrangement links TRBV18 to TRBJ2-5; perhaps TRBD1 as D (5 bases). CDR1 is KGHSH and CDR2 is LQKENI in the germline V gene. CDR3 length: 15 amino acids. With 0 bases removed from V and 5 bases from J, the gap between germline ends came to 13 bases. In DNA form, the CDR3 reads TGTGCCAGCTCACCACCGGGGTCAGGGTTGGAGACCCAGTACTTC. It is translated as CASSPPGSGLETQYF.

The chain couples TRBV18 to TRBJ2-1; 7 bases agree with TRBD1. The CDR3 length is 15 residues. V dropped 3 bases and J dropped 5; count of bases not matched to a gene: 7. Germline loops: CDR1 KGHSH, CDR2 LQKENI. CDR3 nucleotide sequence: TGTGCCAGCTCACCCCCGGGACAGTCAAACAATGAGCAGTTCTTC. It encodes CASSPPGQSNNEQFF.

A single count supports this clone. The chain joins TRBV19 to TRBJ2-7; possibly TRBD1 for D (5 bases). CDR3 length equals 16 residues. V was shortened by 2 bases and J by 1 base, with 15 bases between the two germline ends. CDR1 is LNHDA and CDR2 is SQIVND in the germline V gene (reference sequence). CDR3 amino acids: CASSIQGGSSSYEQYF. In DNA, the CDR3 is TGTGCCAGTAGTATACAGGGCGGAAGCTCGTCCTACGAGCAGTACTTC.

The V gene is TRBV9, the J gene TRBJ2-5; 10 bases align to TRBD1. Germline assignment: CDR1 SGDLS and CDR2 YYNGEE. V trimming: 0 bases; J trimming: 4 bases; junction bases outside the gene matches: 6. This CDR3 contains 16 residues. The CDR3, as DNA: TGTGCCAGCAGCGTAGATGGGACAGGGGTCCGAGAGACCCAGTACTTC. This sequence encodes CASSVDGTGVRETQYF.

The chain recombines TRBV2 with TRBJ2-3; 13 positions agree with TRBD2. The CDR3 has 15 amino acids. The germline gives CDR1 SNHLY, CDR2 FYNNEI. Unmatched junction bases numbered 8, after V lost 7 bases and J lost 7 bases. CDR3 sequence (DNA): TGTGCCAGCATCAAAGGGACTAGCGGGGCGAATACGCAGTATTTT. Translation: CASIKGTSGANTQYF.

The chain uses TRBV28 and TRBJ1-1; 8 nucleotides agree with TRBD1. The length of the CDR3 is 16 residues. The junction had 13 bases not matched to a gene; V was cut back by 5 bases and J by 5 bases. Germline-derived CDR1 and CDR2 are MDHEN and SYDVKM. CDR3 in DNA: TGTGCCAGCAGTCCCCAGAGACAGGGGTATCAAACTGAAGCTTTCTTT. Protein: CASSPQRQGYQTEAFF.

V and J are TRBV12-5 and TRBJ1-1; perhaps TRBD1 as D (5 bases). There are 15 residues in the CDR3. Deletions cut 0 bases from V and 1 base from J, with 9 bases between. In germline, CDR1 is LGHNT, CDR2 FRNRAP. The CDR3 DNA follows: TGTGCTAGTGGTTTGGTAACAGGACCGAACACTGAAGCTTTCTTT. Protein product: CASGLVTGPNTEAFF.

The chain links TRBV19 to TRBJ2-2; 9 bases agree with TRBD2. Germline V gene lookup returns CDR1 LNHDA and CDR2 SQIVND (reference sequence). Losses at the gene ends were 3 bases for V and 7 bases for J; bases not matched to a gene: 15. The CDR3 contains 18 residues. CDR3 sequence (DNA): TGTGCCAGTAGTATGAAGGCGGGGGGGCCATGGGCGAGCGGGGAGCTGTTTTTT. Amino acids: CASSMKAGGPWASGELFF.

The rearrangement uses TRBV5-1 and TRBJ2-1; 13 bases map to TRBD2. This CDR3 has 14 residues. Germline CDR1 and CDR2: SGHRS and YFSETQ. V shed 4 bases and J 7 bases; nucleotides not matched to a gene: 2. Here the CDR3 reads CASSALAGGNEQFF. In nucleotides, the CDR3 is TGCGCCAGCAGCGCACTAGCGGGGGGGAATGAGCAGTTCTTC.